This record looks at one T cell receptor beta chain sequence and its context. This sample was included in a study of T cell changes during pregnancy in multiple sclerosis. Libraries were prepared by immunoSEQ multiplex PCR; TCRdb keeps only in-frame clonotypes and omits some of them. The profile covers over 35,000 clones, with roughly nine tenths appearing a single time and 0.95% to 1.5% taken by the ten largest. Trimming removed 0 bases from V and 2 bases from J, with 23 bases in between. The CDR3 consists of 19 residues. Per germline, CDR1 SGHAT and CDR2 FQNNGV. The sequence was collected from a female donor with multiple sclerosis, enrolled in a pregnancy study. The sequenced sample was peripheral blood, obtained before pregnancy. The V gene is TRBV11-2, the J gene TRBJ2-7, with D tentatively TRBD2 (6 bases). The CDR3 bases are TGTGCCAGCAGCTTAGATCTTGAGCGGGTCTTGGGCACAACCTACGAGCAGTACTTC. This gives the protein CASSLDLERVLGTTYEQYF.